This entry is about one TCR beta chain. It was with 60 Vbeta and 13 Jbeta primers that the PCR ran. Measured with immunoSEQ multiplex PCR; TCRdb has only the in-frame clones, and not every one. Here the sample spans some 120,000 clones, about 79% being singletons. The CDR3 has 14 amino acids. V was shortened by 2 bases and J by 2 bases, with 10 bases between the two germline ends. The V gene's germline CDR1 is SGHRS and CDR2 YFSETQ. The data stem from a study of cytomegalovirus exposure and HLA in healthy donors. This TCR derives from a woman aged 18-29 years in good health and CMV-seropositive. The sample comprised PBMCs. The chain recombines TRBV5-1 with TRBJ1-1; possibly TRBD1 for D (5 bases). The CDR3 spells CASSLRTGNTEAFF. The CDR3 nucleotides are TGCGCCAGCAGCTTAAGAACAGGAAACACTGAAGCTTTCTTT. Together with reference TRBV5-1 and TRBJ1-1, the CDR3 gives the full variable domain: KAGVTQTPRYLIKTRGQQVTLSCSPISGHRSVSWYQQTPGQGLQFLFEYFSETQRNKGNFPGRFSGRQFSNSRSEMNVSTLELGDSALYLCASSLRTGNTEAFFGQGTRLTVV.